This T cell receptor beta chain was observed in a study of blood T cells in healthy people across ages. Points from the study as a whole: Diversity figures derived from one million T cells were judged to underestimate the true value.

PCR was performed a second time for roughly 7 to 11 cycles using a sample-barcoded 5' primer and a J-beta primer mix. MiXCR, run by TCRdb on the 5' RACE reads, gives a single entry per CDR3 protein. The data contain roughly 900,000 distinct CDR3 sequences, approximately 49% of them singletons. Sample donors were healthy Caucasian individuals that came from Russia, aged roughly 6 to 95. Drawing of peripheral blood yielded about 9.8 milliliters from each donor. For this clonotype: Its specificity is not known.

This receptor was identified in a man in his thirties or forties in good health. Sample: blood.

CDR3 region: CASRSGRQGNSPLHF. CDR3 nucleotide sequence: TGTGCCAGCAGGTCAGGAAGACAGGGGAATTCACCCCTCCACTTT. This rearrangement joins TRBV6-1 to TRBJ1-6; 8 bases are a match to TRBD1. V was pared by 6 bases and J by 7 bases, with 8 bases of the junction left unmatched. Germline V gene lookup returns CDR1 MNHNS and CDR2 SASEGT. The CDR3 extends over 15 amino acids.